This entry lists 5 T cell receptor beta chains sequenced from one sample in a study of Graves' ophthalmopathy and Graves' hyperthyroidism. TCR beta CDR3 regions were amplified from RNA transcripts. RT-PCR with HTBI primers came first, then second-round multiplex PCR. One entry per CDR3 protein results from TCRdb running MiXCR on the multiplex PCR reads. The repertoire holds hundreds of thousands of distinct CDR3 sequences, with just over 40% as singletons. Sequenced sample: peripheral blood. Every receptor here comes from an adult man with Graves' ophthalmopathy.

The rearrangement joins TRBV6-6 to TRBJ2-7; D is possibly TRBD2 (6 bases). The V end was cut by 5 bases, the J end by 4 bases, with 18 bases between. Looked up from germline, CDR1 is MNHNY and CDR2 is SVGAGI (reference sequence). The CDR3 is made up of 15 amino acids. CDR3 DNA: TGTGCCAGCAGTCTAACCGGGACTCAGATATACGAGCAGTACTTC. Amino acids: CASSLTGTQIYEQYF.

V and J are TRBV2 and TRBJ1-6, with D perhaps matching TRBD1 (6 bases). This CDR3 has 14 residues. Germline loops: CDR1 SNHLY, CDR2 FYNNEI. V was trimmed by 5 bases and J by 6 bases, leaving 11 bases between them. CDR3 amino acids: CASSTGNSNSPLHF. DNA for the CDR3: TGTGCCAGCAGTACAGGGAATTCTAATTCACCCCTCCACTTT.

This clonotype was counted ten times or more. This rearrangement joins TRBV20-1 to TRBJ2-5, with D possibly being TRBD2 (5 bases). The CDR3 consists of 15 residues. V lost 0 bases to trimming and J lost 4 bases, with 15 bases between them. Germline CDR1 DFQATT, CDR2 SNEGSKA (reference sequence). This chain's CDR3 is CSARDQGLAGETQYF. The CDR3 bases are TGCAGTGCTAGAGATCAAGGGCTAGCCGGAGAGACCCAGTACTTC.

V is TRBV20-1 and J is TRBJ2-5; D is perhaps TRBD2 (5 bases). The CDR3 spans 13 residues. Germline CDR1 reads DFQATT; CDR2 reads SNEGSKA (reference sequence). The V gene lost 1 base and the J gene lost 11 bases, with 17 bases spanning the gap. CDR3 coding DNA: TGCAGTGCTAGAGGAGATAGCGACAATGAGCAGTACTTC. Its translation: CSARGDSDNEQYF.

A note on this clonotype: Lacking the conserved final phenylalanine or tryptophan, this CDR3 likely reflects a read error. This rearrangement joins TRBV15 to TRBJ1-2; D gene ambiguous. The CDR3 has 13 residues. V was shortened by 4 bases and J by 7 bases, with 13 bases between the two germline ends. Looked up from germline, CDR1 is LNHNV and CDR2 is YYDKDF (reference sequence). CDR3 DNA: TGTGCCACCAGCACCCGACTGGGAAGTGGCTACACCCTC. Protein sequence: CATSTRLGSGYTL.